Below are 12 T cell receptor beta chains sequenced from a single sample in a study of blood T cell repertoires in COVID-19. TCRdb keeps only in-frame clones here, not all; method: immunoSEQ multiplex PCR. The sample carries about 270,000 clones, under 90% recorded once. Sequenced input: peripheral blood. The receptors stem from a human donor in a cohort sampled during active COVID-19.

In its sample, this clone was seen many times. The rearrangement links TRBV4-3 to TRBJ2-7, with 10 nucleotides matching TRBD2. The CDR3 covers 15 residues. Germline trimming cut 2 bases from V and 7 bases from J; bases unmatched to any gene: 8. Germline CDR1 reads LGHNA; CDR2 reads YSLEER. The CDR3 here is CASSQFSGGPWEQYF. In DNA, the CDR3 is TGCGCCAGCAGCCAATTTAGCGGGGGGCCATGGGAGCAGTACTTC.

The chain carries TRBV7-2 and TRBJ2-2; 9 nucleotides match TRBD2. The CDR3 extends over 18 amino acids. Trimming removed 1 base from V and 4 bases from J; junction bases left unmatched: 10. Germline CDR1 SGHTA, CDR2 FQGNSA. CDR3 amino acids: CASSLVGASGVGTGELFF. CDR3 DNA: TGTGCCAGCAGCTTAGTCGGGGCTAGCGGGGTTGGCACCGGGGAGCTGTTTTTT.

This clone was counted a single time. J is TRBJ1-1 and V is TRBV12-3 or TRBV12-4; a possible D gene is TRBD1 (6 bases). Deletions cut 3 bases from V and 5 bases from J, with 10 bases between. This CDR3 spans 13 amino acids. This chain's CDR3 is CASSLRGGTEAFF. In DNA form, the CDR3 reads TGTGCCAGCAGTTTGAGGGGGGGAACTGAAGCTTTCTTT.

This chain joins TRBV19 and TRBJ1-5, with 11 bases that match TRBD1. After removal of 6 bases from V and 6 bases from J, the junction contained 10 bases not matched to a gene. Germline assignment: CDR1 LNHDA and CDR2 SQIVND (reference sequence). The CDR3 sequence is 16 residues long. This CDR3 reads CASSKFGQGAFQPQHF. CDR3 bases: TGTGCCAGTAGCAAATTTGGACAGGGGGCTTTTCAGCCCCAGCATTTT.

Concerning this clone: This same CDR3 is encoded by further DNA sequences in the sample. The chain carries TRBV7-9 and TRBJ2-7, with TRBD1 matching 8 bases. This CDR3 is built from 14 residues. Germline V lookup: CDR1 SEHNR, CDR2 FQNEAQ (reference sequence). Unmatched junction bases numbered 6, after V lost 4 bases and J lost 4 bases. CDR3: CASSSGTGLYEQYF. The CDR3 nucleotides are TGTGCCAGCAGCTCCGGGACAGGATTATACGAGCAGTACTTC.

The CDR3: CASSPSGITGDEQFF. CDR3 nucleotides: TGTGCCAGCAGCCCGAGCGGGATTACAGGAGATGAGCAGTTCTTC. This chain connects TRBV7-9 to TRBJ2-1; 7 bases map to TRBD2. This CDR3 region has 15 residues. Germline CDR1 SEHNR, CDR2 FQNEAQ (reference sequence). V shed 5 bases, J shed 8 bases, and the junction held 12 bases outside the gene matches.

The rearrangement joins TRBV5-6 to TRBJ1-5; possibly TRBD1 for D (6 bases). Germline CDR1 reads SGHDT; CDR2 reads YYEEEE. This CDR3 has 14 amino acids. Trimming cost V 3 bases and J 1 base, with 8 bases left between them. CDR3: CASSSGQSNQPQHF. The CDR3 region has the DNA TGTGCCAGCAGCTCTGGACAGAGCAATCAGCCCCAGCATTTT.

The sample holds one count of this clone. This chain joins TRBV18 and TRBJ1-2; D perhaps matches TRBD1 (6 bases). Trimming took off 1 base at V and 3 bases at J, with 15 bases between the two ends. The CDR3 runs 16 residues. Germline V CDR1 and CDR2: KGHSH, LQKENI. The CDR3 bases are TGTGCCAGCTCACCACAGAAGATTCCAGGGGACTATGGCTACACCTTC. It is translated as CASSPQKIPGDYGYTF.

The CDR3 coding sequence is TGTGCCAGCAGCCTCGGACAGGGGGACGAAGCTTTCTTT. This translates into CASSLGQGDEAFF. V usage is TRBV7-8 and J usage is TRBJ1-1, with 10 bases aligning to TRBD1. Germline V gene sequence: CDR1 SGHVS, CDR2 FQNEAQ. This CDR3 is 13 amino acids long. V shed 5 bases and J 8 bases; nucleotides not matched to a gene: 5.

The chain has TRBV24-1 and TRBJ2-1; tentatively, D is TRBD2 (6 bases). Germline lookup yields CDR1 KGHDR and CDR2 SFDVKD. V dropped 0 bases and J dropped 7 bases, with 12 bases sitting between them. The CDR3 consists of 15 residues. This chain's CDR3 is CATSDLGRGLNEQFF. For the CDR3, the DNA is TGTGCCACCAGTGATTTGGGTCGGGGGTTGAATGAGCAGTTCTTC.

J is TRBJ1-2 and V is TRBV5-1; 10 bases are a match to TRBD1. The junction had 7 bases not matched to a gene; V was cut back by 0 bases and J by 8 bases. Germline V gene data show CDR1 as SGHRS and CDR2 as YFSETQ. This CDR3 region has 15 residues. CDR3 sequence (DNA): TGCGCCAGCAGCTTGGCCAGTGGGACAGGGGTCGGCTACACCTTC. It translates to CASSLASGTGVGYTF.

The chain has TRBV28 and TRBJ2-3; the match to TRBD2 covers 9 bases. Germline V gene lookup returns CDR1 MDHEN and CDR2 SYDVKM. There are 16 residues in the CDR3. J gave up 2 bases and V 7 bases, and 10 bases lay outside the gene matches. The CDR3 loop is CASTSPSGAYTDTQYF. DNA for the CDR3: TGTGCCAGCACTTCGCCTAGCGGGGCTTACACAGATACGCAGTATTTT.